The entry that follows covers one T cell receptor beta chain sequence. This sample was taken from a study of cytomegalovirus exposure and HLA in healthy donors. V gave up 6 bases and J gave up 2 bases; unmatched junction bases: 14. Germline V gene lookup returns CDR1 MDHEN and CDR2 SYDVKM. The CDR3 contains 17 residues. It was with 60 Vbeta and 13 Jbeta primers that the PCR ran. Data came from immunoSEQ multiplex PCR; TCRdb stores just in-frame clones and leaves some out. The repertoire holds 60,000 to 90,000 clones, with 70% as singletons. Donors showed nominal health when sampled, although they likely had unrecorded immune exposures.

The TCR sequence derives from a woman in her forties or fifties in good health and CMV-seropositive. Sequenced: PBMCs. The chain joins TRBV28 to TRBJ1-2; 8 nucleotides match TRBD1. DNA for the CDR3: TGTGCCAGCAGGAGCGGGACAGGAATTCTGGCGAACTATGGCTACACCTTC. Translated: CASRSGTGILANYGYTF.